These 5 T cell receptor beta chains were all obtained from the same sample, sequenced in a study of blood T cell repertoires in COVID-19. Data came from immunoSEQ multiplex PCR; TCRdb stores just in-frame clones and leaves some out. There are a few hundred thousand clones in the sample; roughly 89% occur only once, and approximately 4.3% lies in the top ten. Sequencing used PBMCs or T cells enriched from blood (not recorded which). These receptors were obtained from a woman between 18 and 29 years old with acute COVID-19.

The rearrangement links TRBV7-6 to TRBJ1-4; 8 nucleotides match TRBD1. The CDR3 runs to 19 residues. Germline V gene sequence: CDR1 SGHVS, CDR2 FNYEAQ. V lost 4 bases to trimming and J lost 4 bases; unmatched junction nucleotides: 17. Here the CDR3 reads CASSSSNVPDRGDNEKLFF. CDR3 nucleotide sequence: TGTGCCAGCAGCTCCTCTAATGTCCCCGACAGGGGAGATAATGAAAAACTGTTTTTT.

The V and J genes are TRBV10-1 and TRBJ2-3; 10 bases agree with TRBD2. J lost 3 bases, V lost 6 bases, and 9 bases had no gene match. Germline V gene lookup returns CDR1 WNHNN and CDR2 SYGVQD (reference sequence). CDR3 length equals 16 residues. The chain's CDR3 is CASSGGLAGVTDTQYF. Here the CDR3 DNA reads TGCGCCAGCAGCGGCGGGCTAGCGGGAGTTACAGATACGCAGTATTTT.

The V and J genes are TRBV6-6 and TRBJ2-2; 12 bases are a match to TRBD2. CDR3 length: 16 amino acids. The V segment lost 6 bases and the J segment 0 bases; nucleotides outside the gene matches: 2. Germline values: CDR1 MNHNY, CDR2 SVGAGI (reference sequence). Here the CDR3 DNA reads TGTGCCAGCAGGGGGACTAGCGGGTCGAACACCGGGGAGCTGTTTTTT. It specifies CASRGTSGSNTGELFF.

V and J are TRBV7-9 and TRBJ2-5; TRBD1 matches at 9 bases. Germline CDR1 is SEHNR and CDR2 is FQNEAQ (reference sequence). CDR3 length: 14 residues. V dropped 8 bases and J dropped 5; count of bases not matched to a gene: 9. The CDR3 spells CASAGTGFWETQYF. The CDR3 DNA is TGTGCCAGCGCCGGGACAGGGTTCTGGGAGACCCAGTACTTC.

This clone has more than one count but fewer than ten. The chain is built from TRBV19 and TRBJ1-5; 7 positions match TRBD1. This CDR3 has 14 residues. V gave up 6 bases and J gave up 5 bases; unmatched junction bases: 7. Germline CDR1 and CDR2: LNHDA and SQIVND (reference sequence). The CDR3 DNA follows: TGTGCCAGTAGAAGACAGGGTTTGGATCAGCCCCAGCATTTT. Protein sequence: CASRRQGLDQPQHF.